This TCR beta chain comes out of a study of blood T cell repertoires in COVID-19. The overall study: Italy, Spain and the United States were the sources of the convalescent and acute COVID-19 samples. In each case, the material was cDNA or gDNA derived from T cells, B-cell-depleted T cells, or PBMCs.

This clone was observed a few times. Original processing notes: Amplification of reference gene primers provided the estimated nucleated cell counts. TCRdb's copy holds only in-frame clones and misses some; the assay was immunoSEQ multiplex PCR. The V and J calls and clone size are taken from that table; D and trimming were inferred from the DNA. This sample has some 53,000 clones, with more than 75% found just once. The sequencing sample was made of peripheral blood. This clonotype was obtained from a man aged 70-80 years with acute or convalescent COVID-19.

The CDR3 DNA reads as TGTGCCAGCAGTCGGGGGGCAGGGGGAAACACCATATATTTT. It codes for CASSRGAGGNTIYF. The rearrangement links TRBV6-5 to TRBJ1-3, with D perhaps TRBD1 (6 bases). Trimming removed 5 bases from V and 4 bases from J, with 12 bases in between. Germline CDR1 is MNHEY and CDR2 is SVGAGI. This CDR3 spans 14 amino acids.